The 18 T cell receptor beta chains below were found in one sample sequenced in a study of T cell responses to AZD1222 COVID-19 vaccine. TCRdb keeps only in-frame clones here, not all; method: immunoSEQ multiplex PCR. The table lists around 150,000 clones, approximately 91% of them singletons. Material: peripheral blood, obtained 28 days after the second AZD1222 dose. The receptors were gathered from an adult who received the AZD1222 COVID-19 vaccine.

The chain carries TRBV18 and TRBJ2-7; 7 bases map to TRBD1. Losses at the gene ends were 5 bases for V and 3 bases for J; bases not matched to a gene: 7. In germline, CDR1 is KGHSH, CDR2 LQKENI. This CDR3 region has 14 residues. The CDR3 coding sequence is TGTGCCAGCTCAAGGGGGCTAGCAGGCTACGAGCAGTACTTC. Its translation: CASSRGLAGYEQYF.

The chain employs TRBV27 and TRBJ1-1; 7 bases are shared with TRBD1. V shed 2 bases and J 8 bases; nucleotides not matched to a gene: 8. The CDR3 runs 14 residues. Germline CDR1 reads MNHEY; CDR2 reads SMNVEV (reference sequence). The DNA of the CDR3 is TGTGCCAGCAGTTTAAGAGGGGACAGCTGGGAAGCTTTCTTT. Residues: CASSLRGDSWEAFF.

This sequence joins TRBV19 and TRBJ2-1; possible D gene TRBD1, 6 bases. Per the germline V gene, CDR1 is LNHDA and CDR2 is SQIVND (reference sequence). The CDR3 consists of 15 residues. The ends were cut back, 7 bases at V and 5 bases at J, with 18 bases in the middle. CDR3 DNA: TGTGCCAGTAATCCTGGACAGTTACCTAACAATGAGCAGTTCTTC. It encodes CASNPGQLPNNEQFF.

The V and J genes are TRBV3-1 (or the pseudogene TRBV3-2) and TRBJ2-7; D is ambiguous. The germline V and J ends were trimmed by 3 bases and 0 bases, with 6 bases remaining between them. CDR1 is LGHDT, CDR2 YNNKEL, per germline (reference sequence). The CDR3 runs to 13 residues. In nucleotides, the CDR3 is TGTGCCAGCAGCCAGGGGATCTCCTACGAGCAGTACTTC. Amino acid sequence: CASSQGISYEQYF.

V gene TRBV30 combines with J gene TRBJ2-1, with D possibly being TRBD1 (5 bases). Trimming stripped 4 bases from V and 2 bases from J, with 6 bases between. The length of the CDR3 is 12 residues. Per germline, CDR1 GTSNPN and CDR2 SVGIG (reference sequence). The CDR3, as DNA: TGTGCCTGGACAGGGACCTACAATGAGCAGTTCTTC. Encoded protein: CAWTGTYNEQFF.

The gene calls are TRBV6-6 and TRBJ2-1; 9 bases are a match to TRBD1. V lost 6 bases to trimming and J lost 6 bases; unmatched junction nucleotides: 9. The CDR3 is made up of 15 amino acids. Germline V gene data show CDR1 as MNHNY and CDR2 as SVGAGI (reference sequence). The CDR3 DNA follows: TGTGCCAGCAGGCGTCCGGGACAGGGACTCAATGAGCAGTTCTTC. Protein sequence: CASRRPGQGLNEQFF.

This clone was seen a handful of times. The chain links TRBV11-2 to TRBJ1-1, with 7 bases matching TRBD1. After removal of 5 bases from V and 4 bases from J, the junction contained 10 bases not matched to a gene. Germline lookup yields CDR1 SGHAT and CDR2 FQNNGV. The CDR3 is 15 residues long. The CDR3 spells CASSQYRGRGTEAFF. Written as DNA, the CDR3 is TGTGCCAGCAGCCAGTACAGGGGTAGAGGCACTGAAGCTTTCTTT.

This clone appeared once. The rearrangement uses TRBV2 and TRBJ1-1; maybe TRBD1 (5 bases). In germline, CDR1 is SNHLY, CDR2 FYNNEI. V dropped 4 bases and J dropped 2 bases, with 17 bases sitting between them. The CDR3 is 16 residues long. In DNA, the CDR3 is TGTGCCAGCAGTGCTGACGGGGGAGCCTTCAACACTGAAGCTTTCTTT. Encoded protein: CASSADGGAFNTEAFF.

The rearrangement joins TRBV19 to TRBJ1-4, with a weak D call TRBD1 (6 bases). The CDR3 is made up of 15 amino acids. CDR1 is LNHDA and CDR2 is SQIVND in the germline V gene (reference sequence). With 10 bases removed from V and 6 bases from J, the gap between germline ends came to 21 bases. The CDR3 spells CATTSVGGSYEKLFF. In DNA form, the CDR3 reads TGTGCCACCACAAGCGTCGGGGGCTCTTATGAAAAACTGTTTTTT.

The V and J genes are TRBV3-1 (or the pseudogene TRBV3-2) and TRBJ1-2, with TRBD1 matching over 8 bases. CDR1 is LGHDT and CDR2 is YNNKEL in the germline V gene (reference sequence). The V gene end was trimmed by 0 bases and the J gene end by 8 bases; junction bases not matched to a gene: 11. The CDR3 runs to 16 residues. The CDR3 reads CASSQEDVWTGRGYTF. In DNA form, the CDR3 reads TGTGCCAGCAGCCAAGAGGATGTGTGGACAGGGAGGGGCTACACCTTC.

V and J are TRBV24-1 and TRBJ1-6; 8 positions match TRBD1. Germline values: CDR1 KGHDR, CDR2 SFDVKD. This CDR3 has 17 residues. J lost 5 bases, V lost 10 bases, and 15 bases had no gene match. CDR3 DNA sequence: TGTGCCACGACTGGACAGGGTCTAGGGTGCGATAATTCACCCCTCCACTTT. Encoded protein: CATTGQGLGCDNSPLHF.

CDR3 protein: CAWTPDNYNEQFF. The DNA for the CDR3 is TGTGCCTGGACGCCGGACAACTACAATGAGCAGTTCTTC. This chain uses TRBV30 with TRBJ2-1, with a weak D call TRBD1 (5 bases). Germline lookup yields CDR1 GTSNPN and CDR2 SVGIG (reference sequence). Trimming took 4 bases from V and 3 from J, leaving 10 bases between them. The CDR3 spans 13 residues.

This chain links TRBV4-2 with TRBJ2-5; D is ambiguous. CDR1 is LGHNA and CDR2 is YNFKEQ in the germline V gene. The CDR3 is 15 amino acids. V was cut by 0 bases and J by 1 base, with 9 bases left in between. CDR3 sequence reads: CASSQDQKFQETQYF. CDR3 nucleotide sequence: TGTGCCAGCAGCCAAGATCAAAAATTCCAAGAGACCCAGTACTTC.

The chain combines TRBV3-1 (or the pseudogene TRBV3-2) with TRBJ1-2, with 9 positions matching TRBD1. V was clipped by 5 bases and J by 5 bases; unmatched bases: 6. This CDR3 is 14 amino acids long. The germline CDR1 and CDR2 sequences are LGHDT and YNNKEL (reference sequence). As DNA, the CDR3 is TGTGCCAGCAGCTTCCGGGACAGGGAGTATGGCTACACCTTC. Translated, it gives CASSFRDREYGYTF.

The chain joins TRBV24-1 to TRBJ2-1, with TRBD2 matching over 9 bases. The germline V gene has CDR1 KGHDR and CDR2 SFDVKD. J gave up 3 bases and V 7 bases, and 6 bases lay outside the gene matches. The CDR3 contains 15 residues. The CDR3 DNA follows: TGTGCCACCAGCCGAAGCGGGGGGAGCTACAATGAGCAGTTCTTC. Residues: CATSRSGGSYNEQFF.

V and J are TRBV19 and TRBJ1-6; D gene ambiguous. The CDR3 contains 12 residues. With 7 bases removed from V and 8 bases from J, the gap between germline ends came to 9 bases. Germline assignment: CDR1 LNHDA and CDR2 SQIVND (reference sequence). CDR3: CASKGGDSPLHF. In DNA form, the CDR3 reads TGTGCCAGTAAGGGAGGAGATTCACCCCTCCACTTT.

The V call is TRBV15, the J call TRBJ1-6; a possible D gene is TRBD1 (5 bases). Germline V CDR1 and CDR2: LNHNV, YYDKDF (reference sequence). The length of the CDR3 is 16 residues. V gave up 0 bases and J gave up 7 bases, with 13 bases separating them. CDR3 in amino acids: CATSRDDLGGNSPLHF. CDR3 DNA sequence: TGTGCCACCAGCAGAGATGACCTTGGGGGGAATTCACCCCTCCACTTT.

The chain employs TRBV2 and TRBJ2-1; possibly TRBD2 for D (5 bases). The germline CDR1 and CDR2 sequences are SNHLY and FYNNEI. Trimming cost V 8 bases and J 7 bases, with 15 bases left between them. The CDR3 length is 13 residues. In DNA form, the CDR3 reads TGTGCCAGCTTGCTCCAACGGGGTAATGAGCAGTTCTTC. This gives the protein CASLLQRGNEQFF.